The 27 T cell receptor beta chains below come from one sample, sequenced in a study of OX40 agonist ivuxolimab in advanced cancers. Sequencing was performed with immunoSEQ multiplex PCR; in TCRdb, only in-frame clones are kept and a portion is missing. The sample carries tens of thousands of clones, roughly 85% recorded once. The sequencing here drew on CD4+ or CD8+ T cells sorted from blood, taken in a trial of the OX40 agonist ivuxolimab. All receptors come from an adult with an advanced solid tumor such as melanoma, head and neck, liver or kidney cancer.

The rearrangement links TRBV6-4 to TRBJ1-1, with D hard to call. V gave up 6 bases and J gave up 0 bases, with 8 bases separating them. The CDR3 sequence is 13 residues long. Germline V CDR1 and CDR2: MRHNA, SNTAGT. The CDR3 region has the DNA TGTGCCAGCAGCGGGGATTTGAACACTGAAGCTTTCTTT. The encoded protein is CASSGDLNTEAFF.

The chain is built from TRBV11-2 and TRBJ2-1; perhaps TRBD1 as D (6 bases). The CDR3 extends over 13 amino acids. Germline V CDR1 and CDR2: SGHAT, FQNNGV. V lost 0 bases to trimming and J lost 6 bases, with 6 bases between them. For the CDR3, the DNA is TGTGCCAGCAGCTTAGAGGGGGCCAATGAGCAGTTCTTC. This codes for CASSLEGANEQFF. The entire variable domain, with the rest obtained from reference TRBV11-2 and TRBJ2-1, is as follows: EAGVAQSPRYKIIEKRQSVAFWCNPISGHATLYWYQQILGQGPKLLIQFQNNGVVDDSQLPKDRFSAERLKGVDSTLKIQPAKLEDSAVYLCASSLEGANEQFFGPGTRLTVL.

The chain uses TRBV19 and TRBJ1-6; a possible D gene is TRBD1 (5 bases). In germline, CDR1 is LNHDA, CDR2 SQIVND (reference sequence). The CDR3 is made up of 13 amino acids. The ends were cut back, 6 bases at V and 7 bases at J, with 10 bases in the middle. DNA for the CDR3: TGTGCCAGTAGCATGGGACTAAATTCACCCCTCCACTTT. Translated, it gives CASSMGLNSPLHF.

The rearrangement links TRBV7-9 to TRBJ1-5; D is possibly TRBD1 (5 bases). The germline CDR1 and CDR2 sequences are SEHNR and FQNEAQ (reference sequence). This CDR3 region has 15 residues. Trimming removed 5 bases from V and 3 bases from J, with 14 bases in between. The CDR3 region has the DNA TGTGCCAGCAGCCTCTCCGGGACCCACAATCAGCCCCAGCATTTT. Amino acids: CASSLSGTHNQPQHF.

The chain combines TRBV29-1 with TRBJ1-1, with 8 nucleotides matching TRBD1. J was trimmed by 1 base and V by 6 bases; bases with no gene match: 4. CDR3 size: 13 residues. Germline V gene lookup returns CDR1 SQVTM and CDR2 ANQGSEA. This chain's CDR3 is CSVLGTGNTEAFF. The CDR3 nucleotides read TGCAGCGTGCTTGGGACAGGGAACACTGAAGCTTTCTTT.

The rearrangement joins TRBV4-1 to TRBJ2-5; D might be TRBD2 (6 bases). V was pared by 1 base and J by 5 bases, with 14 bases between. Germline V gene sequence: CDR1 MGHRA, CDR2 YSYEKL. The length of the CDR3 is 15 residues. The CDR3 loop is CASSQGAAGQETQYF. As DNA, the CDR3 is TGCGCCAGCAGCCAAGGTGCAGCGGGCCAGGAGACCCAGTACTTC.

The chain employs TRBV29-1 and TRBJ2-5; the D gene is possibly TRBD1 (5 bases). The CDR3 consists of 11 residues. Germline loops: CDR1 SQVTM, CDR2 ANQGSEA. With 3 bases removed from V and 11 bases from J, the gap between germline ends came to 13 bases. The CDR3 spells CSVDYDSGQYF. DNA for the CDR3: TGCAGCGTTGACTATGACAGTGGGCAGTACTTC.

The V and J genes are TRBV19 and TRBJ2-2; 8 positions match TRBD1. The CDR3 has 15 amino acids. CDR1 and CDR2 (germline): LNHDA, SQIVND (reference sequence). V trimming: 4 bases; J trimming: 6 bases; junction bases outside the gene matches: 7. The CDR3 loop reads CASSRAGGLPGELFF. Here the CDR3 DNA reads TGTGCCAGTAGTAGAGCAGGGGGCTTGCCCGGGGAGCTGTTTTTT.

This clone was seen only once. The chain uses TRBV7-3 and TRBJ1-1; no definite D call. Germline V CDR1 and CDR2: SGHTA, FQGTGA. V lost 5 bases to trimming and J lost 5 bases, with 12 bases between them. This CDR3 has 13 residues. In DNA, the CDR3 is TGTGCCAGCAGCCCTCAACTCCAAACTGAAGCTTTCTTT. Translated: CASSPQLQTEAFF.

CDR3 in amino acids: CASSYDNPYGGYTF. For the CDR3, the DNA is TGCGCCAGCAGTTATGACAACCCATATGGGGGCTACACCTTC. The genes are TRBV5-1 and TRBJ1-2; D is unresolved. Trimming took 5 bases from V and 8 from J, leaving 19 bases between them. The germline V gene encodes CDR1 SGHRS and CDR2 YFSETQ. The length of the CDR3 is 14 residues.

The rearrangement links TRBV6-1 to TRBJ1-1; the D gene is possibly TRBD1 (5 bases). The germline CDR1 and CDR2 sequences are MNHNS and SASEGT. The CDR3 covers 12 residues. Trimming shortened V by 7 bases and J by 10 bases, and 16 bases separated the two germline ends. The CDR3 protein is CASTNSREGAFF. The CDR3 DNA is TGTGCCAGCACCAATAGCAGGGAGGGAGCTTTCTTT.

The J gene is TRBJ1-2, the V gene TRBV6-5; D gene ambiguous. V was trimmed by 4 bases and J by 0 bases, leaving 9 bases between them. Per the germline V gene, CDR1 is MNHEY and CDR2 is SVGAGI. This CDR3 spans 14 amino acids. The CDR3 is CASSLNSANYGYTF. The CDR3 DNA is TGTGCCAGCAGTTTGAACAGTGCTAACTATGGCTACACCTTC.

The V and J genes are TRBV29-1 and TRBJ1-1; D is possibly TRBD1 (5 bases). The CDR3 length is 14 residues. Germline CDR1 SQVTM, CDR2 ANQGSEA. The V end was cut by 6 bases, the J end by 2 bases, with 16 bases between. CDR3 sequence: CSVWRGSKNTEAFF. The CDR3 DNA follows: TGCAGCGTCTGGAGGGGCAGCAAAAACACTGAAGCTTTCTTT.

The chain links TRBV30 to TRBJ2-3, with D possibly being TRBD1 or TRBD2 (5 bases each). Trimming cost V 5 bases and J 11 bases, with 20 bases left between them. CDR1 and CDR2 (germline): GTSNPN, SVGIG (reference sequence). CDR3 size: 13 residues. CDR3 nucleotides: TGTGCCTGGTTCCGGGACGGGGTAGGGCGGCAGTATTTT. This translates into CAWFRDGVGRQYF.

This clone was counted a single time. J is TRBJ2-1 and V is TRBV5-1; tentatively, D is TRBD1 or TRBD2 (6 bases each). The CDR3 is 16 amino acids. The germline V and J ends were trimmed by 0 bases and 5 bases, with 15 bases remaining between them. Germline loops: CDR1 SGHRS, CDR2 YFSETQ. This chain's CDR3 is CASSLGGVDSNNEQFF. In DNA, the CDR3 is TGCGCCAGCAGCTTGGGCGGGGTGGACAGCAACAATGAGCAGTTCTTC.

A word on this clone: Other DNA sequences from this sample encode an identical CDR3 as well. The rearrangement joins TRBV19 to TRBJ1-1, with 7 bases fitting TRBD1. The CDR3 loop spans 13 amino acids. V was pared by 2 bases and J by 5 bases, with 2 bases of the junction left unmatched. The germline V gene encodes CDR1 LNHDA and CDR2 SQIVND (reference sequence). The CDR3 here is CASSIQGDTEAFF. For the CDR3, the DNA is TGTGCCAGTAGTATACAGGGGGATACTGAAGCTTTCTTT.

V usage is TRBV18 and J usage is TRBJ1-2; no firm D call. This CDR3 has 13 residues. Per germline, CDR1 KGHSH and CDR2 LQKENI. Trimming took 3 bases from V and 8 from J, leaving 13 bases between them. The CDR3 reads CASSPAASEGYTF. The CDR3 nucleotides read TGTGCCAGCTCACCGGCAGCCTCTGAGGGCTACACCTTC.

The J gene is TRBJ1-6, the V gene TRBV7-9; D remains ambiguous. Deletions cut 3 bases from V and 7 bases from J, with 10 bases between. Germline loops: CDR1 SEHNR, CDR2 FQNEAQ (reference sequence). This CDR3 has 14 residues. CDR3 protein: CASSLRAVNSPLHF. DNA for the CDR3: TGTGCCAGCAGCTTGCGGGCAGTCAATTCACCCCTCCACTTT. Variable domain in full (rest from reference TRBV7-9 and TRBJ1-6): DTGVSQNPRHKITKRGQNVTFRCDPISEHNRLYWYRQTLGQGPEFLTYFQNEAQLEKSRLLSDRFSAERPKGSFSTLEIQRTEQGDSAMYLCASSLRAVNSPLHFGNGTRLTVT.

This clone was recorded many times. The chain has TRBV5-1 and TRBJ2-7, with no clear D. This CDR3 is 14 amino acids long. Per the germline V gene, CDR1 is SGHRS and CDR2 is YFSETQ. V dropped 2 bases and J dropped 0 bases, with 9 bases sitting between them. The CDR3 loop is CASSFLGSSYEQYF. The DNA of the CDR3 is TGCGCCAGCAGCTTCCTCGGAAGCTCCTACGAGCAGTACTTC. Full variable domain (remainder filled in from reference TRBV5-1 and TRBJ2-7): KAGVTQTPRYLIKTRGQQVTLSCSPISGHRSVSWYQQTPGQGLQFLFEYFSETQRNKGNFPGRFSGRQFSNSRSEMNVSTLELGDSALYLCASSFLGSSYEQYFGPGTRLTVT.

The J gene is TRBJ1-1, the V gene TRBV11-3; tentative D call: TRBD1 (5 bases). CDR1 and CDR2 (germline): SGHNT, YENEEA. The CDR3 loop spans 15 amino acids. V gave up 5 bases and J gave up 6 bases, with 19 bases separating them. CDR3 region: CASSPFDGQGSEAFF. CDR3 nucleotide sequence: TGTGCCAGCAGCCCCTTCGACGGTCAGGGTTCTGAAGCTTTCTTT.

The chain combines TRBV7-2 with TRBJ1-2, with a tentative D call TRBD1 (6 bases). CDR1 and CDR2 from the germline V gene are SGHTA and FQGNSA. Deletions cut 4 bases from V and 0 bases from J, with 15 bases between. The CDR3 contains 16 residues. In DNA form, the CDR3 reads TGTGCCAGCAGCTCGTTAGTGGGGGCGGCTAACTATGGCTACACCTTC. The encoded protein is CASSSLVGAANYGYTF.

V is TRBV18 and J is TRBJ2-7, with TRBD1 matching over 7 bases. J gave up 6 bases and V 5 bases, and 4 bases lay outside the gene matches. Germline V gene sequence: CDR1 KGHSH, CDR2 LQKENI. This CDR3 region has 12 residues. CDR3 DNA sequence: TGTGCCAGCTCAGGGGACAGCTCCGAGCAGTACTTC. Translation: CASSGDSSEQYF. The full variable domain, rest sourced from reference TRBV18 and TRBJ2-7, is NAGVMQNPRHLVRRRGQEARLRCSPMKGHSHVYWYRQLPEEGLKFMVYLQKENIIDESGMPKERFSAEFPKEGPSILRIQQVVRGDSAAYFCASSGDSSEQYFGPGTRLTVT.

The J gene is TRBJ1-1, the V gene TRBV7-2, with 7 bases fitting TRBD1. Unmatched junction bases numbered 8, after V lost 4 bases and J lost 12 bases. CDR1 SGHTA and CDR2 FQGNSA come from the germline V gene. This CDR3 comprises 12 residues. CDR3 region: CASSSRDSRSFF. In nucleotides, the CDR3 is TGTGCCAGCAGCTCCCGGGACAGTCGGTCTTTCTTT. The variable domain in full, completed from reference TRBV7-2 and TRBJ1-1, reads GAGVSQSPSNKVTEKGKDVELRCDPISGHTALYWYRQSLGQGLEFLIYFQGNSAPDKSGLPSDRFSAERTGGSVSTLTIQRTQQEDSAVYLCASSSRDSRSFFGQGTRLTVV.

The gene calls are TRBV9 and TRBJ2-7; D call uncertain. The CDR3 has 14 amino acids. The V end was cut by 0 bases, the J end by 4 bases, with 11 bases between. Germline loops: CDR1 SGDLS, CDR2 YYNGEE. The CDR3 is CASSVGVGPYEQYF. The CDR3 region has the DNA TGTGCCAGCAGCGTAGGGGTAGGACCTTACGAGCAGTACTTC.

The V gene is TRBV28, the J gene TRBJ1-1, with D unclear. The CDR3 sequence is 13 residues long. From germline, CDR1 is MDHEN and CDR2 SYDVKM. Trimming removed 10 bases from V and 1 base from J, with 13 bases in between. The CDR3 sequence: CATIITANTEAFF. As DNA, the CDR3 is TGTGCCACCATAATTACAGCGAACACTGAAGCTTTCTTT.

J is TRBJ1-5 and V is TRBV9, with D possibly being TRBD1 (6 bases). CDR1 and CDR2 from the germline V gene are SGDLS and YYNGEE. This CDR3 region has 12 residues. V shed 4 bases and J shed 5 bases, with 7 bases lying between them. CDR3 in amino acids: CASSSGDQPQHF. CDR3 bases: TGTGCCAGCAGCTCAGGGGATCAGCCCCAGCATTTT.

This clone has just one count. This chain connects TRBV7-9 to TRBJ2-3, with 8 positions matching TRBD2. The CDR3 loop spans 16 amino acids. V gave up 4 bases and J gave up 1 base; unmatched junction bases: 7. Germline values: CDR1 SEHNR, CDR2 FQNEAQ (reference sequence). CDR3: CASSSRQAGGTDTQYF. Here the CDR3 DNA reads TGTGCCAGCAGCTCCCGACAAGCGGGGGGCACAGATACGCAGTATTTT.